Below, one TCR beta chain is given with its context. Its antigen is not yet known. Nothing much larger sits one base from this clone, and base qualities are not available. This sample was included in a study of cytomegalovirus exposure and HLA in healthy donors listed by TCRdb under 2017. Some background on the complete study: According to an earlier analysis of several hundred of the donors, about 180 million T cells yielded 90 million to 140 million unique TCR beta sequences and 276 Gb of sequence data. Donor age, sex, ethnicity and CMV serostatus were compiled alongside the repertoire data. In a later analysis, previously published TCR beta repertoires from 670 or so donors were re-analyzed and high-resolution HLA genotyping was added so that TCR occurrence patterns could be studied. Every discovery cohort repertoire had been produced on one sequencing platform. HLA typing covered class I and class II loci at four-digit resolution. In the later analysis, no new phenotypic data were used to find candidate immune exposures; instead, reliance was placed on TCR beta sequences and their occurrence across donors. Because of strong linkage in the cohort, roughly five DR-DQ haplotypes were treated as single units for association and clustering. An early release that covered about 640 HLA-typed donors contained approximately 320 gigabases of sequencing data and 70 million to 100 million unique TCR sequences. Genome-wide SNP genotypes for about three fifths of the 666 donors were used in a later genetic analysis, which treated that subset as a discovery cohort. An earlier analysis of about 620 of the donors applied high-throughput TCR beta sequencing to assess whether each TCR beta V gene segment acted as functional or pseudogenic. Typing coverage varied by locus: roughly 620-640 donors for A, B, C, DRB1 and DQB1; roughly 520 for DQA1; approximately 570 for DPA1; around 450 for DPB1. The study used immunosequencing to profile the T cell repertoires of 670 or so subjects and linked those repertoires to cytomegalovirus serostatus. The genetic ancestry cluster associated with self-reported Caucasian donors included roughly 84% of the 398 genotyped donors. Among some 410 genotyped donors of the cohort, an average of approximately 240,000 unique TCR beta nucleotide sequences were sequenced per donor, around 18% of them non-productive. The study was designed to test whether signatures of past pathogen exposure could be identified by cataloging public T cell receptors. In addition to the first cohort of roughly 700 subjects, a separate validation cohort of 120 different subjects was used. To predict cytomegalovirus infection status, the study combined high-throughput TCR immunosequencing, statistical association of individual TCRs with disease status, and machine learning.

General findings and caveats noted by the study authors: Immune exposure information for the cohort was limited to CMV serostatus. In an earlier analysis of roughly 560 of the donors, most TCR beta V segments were observed in productive rearrangements about 87% or about 30% of the time, broadly matching IMGT annotations. A later analysis found that most CMV-associated TCR beta chains appeared HLA-restricted, with HLA associations seemingly driven largely by CMV exposure. In the study, 150 to 200 TCR beta chains were listed as associated with cytomegalovirus. In a later analysis, the rate of TCR association differed among HLA loci, with DRB1 alleles having the most associated TCRs and HLA-C alleles having the fewest. In a later analysis, HLA-associated TCR beta chains showed more clonal expansion and lower generation probabilities than non-associated chains that were equally common. Only TCR beta chains were sequenced in this cohort, and the absence of alpha or paired-chain data limited detectable features. When HLA alleles, especially DR and DQ, strongly co-occurred, TCR associations were difficult to assign to individual alleles. A later genetic analysis associated a missense DCLRE1C variant with V-gene and J-gene trimming of TCR beta chains, and an independent cohort replicated the association. A later analysis associated 15,000 to 20,000 TCR beta sequences with specific HLA alleles at a false discovery rate of 0.05. A further reported finding was that TCR beta sequences accurately predicted the HLA-A and HLA-B alleles for most subjects in the first cohort. Because counts were too low, around 18 rarely observed V segments, including chromosome 9 orphons, were left out of the earlier analysis of 500 to 650 of the donors. A cluster of highly shared sequence variants was judged likely to be a technical artifact of the sequencing pipeline. Because HLA typing was unavailable for some donors at each locus, only the typed subset was used in association tests. Because the 87-base-pair reads could not distinguish some IMGT-functional V segments, including TRBV6-2 and TRBV6-3, those segments were excluded. According to the authors, the approach could potentially be generalized to other disease states and immunological phenotypes. Three of the identified cytomegalovirus-associated TCR beta chains were confirmed in vitro to be specific for cytomegalovirus antigens. A later genetic analysis reported fewer N-insertions in productive TCRs among donors in an Asian-associated ancestry cluster than the roughly 700-donor mean. Across donors, most TCR sequences were observed very rarely, whereas some public TCRs were present in many individuals. The classifier was reported to diagnose cytomegalovirus status with high specificity and sensitivity in both the original and validation cohorts. Correlated functional status among segregating V segments might reflect linkage disequilibrium, but an unknown experimental factor could not be ruled out. The presence/absence analyses assumed that sequencing depth was roughly uniform across donors, and that assumption may not be true. Several of the top co-occurrence clusters appeared to be linked to parvovirus B19, influenza, CMV and Epstein-Barr virus, according to a later analysis.

Libraries were constructed by the immunoSEQ multiplex PCR assay. For the multiplex PCR, a mixture combining 60 forward primers for TCR Vbeta segments and 13 reverse primers for TCR Jbeta segments was used. The CDR3 region of rearranged TCR beta genes was amplified from genomic DNA with a multiplex PCR assay. The amplified TCR beta libraries were sequenced on the Illumina HiSeq System as 87-base-pair reads. Per the authors' processing: A later analysis tallied tens of millions of unique TCR beta chains across the 666 repertoires, and some 10 million of those chains were shared by two or more donors. To remove PCR and sequencing errors, raw reads were error-corrected and collapsed into unique sequences using a nearest-neighbor algorithm that merged closely related sequences. Alignment of CDR3 sequences to IMGT reference sequences was used to assign V, D and J gene segments. Each retained sequence needed at least a six-nucleotide match to both a V gene segment and a J gene segment. A rearrangement was called productive if the CDR3 had no stop codons and remained in frame with V and J, and every other rearrangement was called non-productive. Following IMGT convention, CDR3 was defined as the stretch from the second conserved V-encoded cysteine up to the conserved J-encoded phenylalanine. The earlier analysis of roughly 590 of the donors excluded any sequence lacking an unambiguous match to a single V gene segment. In an earlier analysis of approximately 550 of the donors, V segments were called functional above 56.7% productive rearrangements and were called segregating when the between-donor standard deviation exceeded 5%. To diagnose cytomegalovirus status from the catalog of TCR beta chain sequences, a statistical classification framework was built. V and J gene assignment, in a later analysis, came from comparing TCR nucleotide sequences with IMGT/GENE-DB human TR gene sequences. Using the TCRdist pipeline, a later analysis assigned CDR3 sequences along with most-parsimonious VDJ recombination scenarios. In a later analysis, every TCR beta chain was defined by the combination of its CDR3 amino acid sequence and its V-gene family, and reads without a unique V-gene family were dropped. As a way to deal with suspected cross-contamination and a sequencing artifact, a later analysis dropped approximately 570 nucleotide sequences that were highly shared and had low generation probability. In a later analysis, a clonal expansion index for each public chain was calculated from normalized within-repertoire ranks of inferred template counts. A later analysis computed generation probabilities with a VDJ recombination model fitted to out-of-frame rearrangements, and checked the results against IGoR. In a later analysis, TCR-TCR, TCR-HLA and TCR-CMV co-occurrence was scored with hypergeometric tests, and a repertoire-size bias correction was applied to TCR pairs. A later analysis estimated false discovery rates by permuting HLA or CMV assignments 20 times. In a later analysis, co-occurring TCRs were grouped using DBSCAN, with TCRdist sequence similarity added in when clustering inside HLA-allele-positive subsets. For co-occurrence clustering, repertoires with fewer than 30,000 or more than 120,000 public chains were excluded, along with roughly 5 repertoires with anomalous nucleotide sharing. What TCRdb holds here is the immuneACCESS table cut down to in-frame rearrangements. Part of the clones is not present; checked against another copy, under half of the missing clones reflect an unresolved V gene, and the others are unexplained. V and J calls and clone size are given by that table; D and trimming were obtained from the DNA. This sample holds some 96,000 clones; approximately 77% were observed only once. The biggest ten clones account for over 6% of the sample.

V drops 1 base and J drops 3 bases, leaving 7 bases in between. The CDR3 spans 13 residues, from the cysteine through the phenylalanine. The sequence is cut down to CDR3 DNA, 39 bases in frame from base 1. Sequences SGHRS (CDR1) and YFSETQ (CDR2) are obtained from the germline V gene. In total, more than 500 healthy bone marrow donors made up the cohort. At the time of sampling, every cohort member was nominally healthy, though immune exposures that went unrecorded were likely present. The donor was CMV seronegative and was included in the group of about 400 seronegative cohort members. Each donor provided a peripheral blood sample, and peripheral blood mononuclear cells were used for TCR beta sequencing. Genomic DNA extraction from the blood cell samples was performed with the Qiagen DNeasy Blood Extraction Kit.

Here the chain combines TRBV5-1 and TRBJ1-1; the D gene is not confidently resolved. The TCR comes from a female donor in good health and CMV-seronegative. Source material: PBMCs. The nucleotide sequence is TGCGCCAGCAGCTTGTCGGGTTACACTGAAGCTTTCTTT. The translation is CASSLSGYTEAFF. With the portions outside the CDR3 filled from the reference TRBV5-1 and TRBJ1-1 genes, the complete variable region becomes KAGVTQTPRYLIKTRGQQVTLSCSPISGHRSVSWYQQTPGQGLQFLFEYFSETQRNKGNFPGRFSGRQFSNSRSEMNVSTLELGDSALYLCASSLSGYTEAFFGQGTRLTVV.